These 8 T cell receptor beta chains were sequenced from one sample in a study of blood T cell repertoires in COVID-19. The protocol was immunoSEQ multiplex PCR, while the TCRdb copy is restricted to in-frame clones and leaves out a portion. The top ten hold over 20% of the sample, which has roughly 70,000 clones, less than 85% seen once. Specimen: peripheral blood. All receptors derive from a man aged 55 to 69 with acute or convalescent COVID-19.

V is TRBV5-4 and J is TRBJ2-2; 7 bases fit TRBD1. The CDR3 extends over 15 amino acids. The V gene's germline CDR1 is SGHNT and CDR2 YYREEE (reference sequence). The trim removed 3 bases at V and 3 bases at J, leaving 5 bases unmatched. The CDR3 nucleotides read TGTGCCAGCAGCTCAGGGGGACCCCACACCGGGGAGCTGTTTTTT. This encodes CASSSGGPHTGELFF. Together with reference TRBV5-4 and TRBJ2-2, the CDR3 gives the full variable domain: ETGVTQSPTHLIKTRGQQVTLRCSSQSGHNTVSWYQQALGQGPQFIFQYYREEENGRGNFPPRFSGLQFPNYSSELNVNALELDDSALYLCASSSGGPHTGELFFGEGSRLTVL.

The chain links TRBV6-5 to TRBJ2-7; TRBD2 matches at 7 bases. CDR1 is MNHEY and CDR2 is SVGAGI in the germline V gene. The CDR3 length is 14 residues. V lost 6 bases and J lost 7; bases outside the gene matches: 12. Here the CDR3 reads CASRTGTGGSEQYV. CDR3 bases: TGTGCCAGCAGAACCGGGACGGGGGGTTCGGAGCAGTACGTC.

This sequence joins TRBV19 and TRBJ1-5; D unclear. Per the germline V gene, CDR1 is LNHDA and CDR2 is SQIVND (reference sequence). Trimming took off 0 bases at V and 6 bases at J, with 9 bases between the two ends. The CDR3 contains 14 residues. CDR3: CASSIDQNSQPQHF. CDR3 bases: TGTGCCAGTAGTATAGACCAGAATTCTCAGCCCCAGCATTTT. Filled out from reference TRBV19 and TRBJ1-5, the complete variable domain reads DGGITQSPKYLFRKEGQNVTLSCEQNLNHDAMYWYRQDPGQGLRLIYYSQIVNDFQKGDIAEGYSVSREKKESFPLTVTSAQKNPTAFYLCASSIDQNSQPQHFGDGTRLSIL.

J is TRBJ2-5 and V is TRBV7-2; weak D call: TRBD1 (5 bases). Germline CDR1 SGHTA, CDR2 FQGNSA. Between the trimmed V and J ends, which lost 3 bases and 5 bases, there was a span of 10 bases. This CDR3 has 13 amino acids. For the CDR3, the DNA is TGTGCCAGCAGCTTTGGCAGGGCTGAGACCCAGTACTTC. It codes for CASSFGRAETQYF. The entire variable domain, with the rest obtained from reference TRBV7-2 and TRBJ2-5, is as follows: GAGVSQSPSNKVTEKGKDVELRCDPISGHTALYWYRQSLGQGLEFLIYFQGNSAPDKSGLPSDRFSAERTGGSVSTLTIQRTQQEDSAVYLCASSFGRAETQYFGPGTRLLVL.

The J gene is TRBJ1-1, the V gene TRBV2; weak D call: TRBD1 (5 bases). CDR1 is SNHLY and CDR2 is FYNNEI in the germline V gene. The V gene lost 5 bases and the J gene lost 5 bases, with 12 bases spanning the gap. CDR3 length equals 13 residues. CDR3 sequence: CASSPTRQTEAFF. CDR3 DNA: TGTGCCAGCAGTCCAACCCGACAGACTGAAGCTTTCTTT.

The V and J genes are TRBV30 and TRBJ1-2; D gene unclear. The CDR3 has 12 amino acids. From germline, CDR1 is GTSNPN and CDR2 SVGIG (reference sequence). V lost 2 bases and J 4 bases, leaving 8 bases between the germline ends. CDR3 DNA sequence: TGTGCCTGGAGTACATTTCTCTATGGCTACACCTTC. Its translation is CAWSTFLYGYTF.

This clone was recorded a few times. The same CDR3 can be traced to other DNA sequences in this sample. V and J are TRBV21-1 and TRBJ1-2. TRBV21-1 is marked as a pseudogene. The CDR3 is 14 residues long. The chain's CDR3 is CASSKGGGCYGYTF. The CDR3 nucleotides are TGTGCCAGCAGCAAAGGGGGGGGTTGCTATGGCTACACCTTC.

The genes are TRBV9 and TRBJ2-1, with D perhaps matching TRBD2 (5 bases). Germline V gene data show CDR1 as SGDLS and CDR2 as YYNGEE. Trimming shortened V by 1 base and J by 5 bases, and 16 bases separated the two germline ends. The CDR3 runs 16 residues. The DNA of the CDR3 is TGTGCCAGCAGCGTATATGTGGGAGCTCCCCACAATGAGCAGTTCTTC. Protein sequence: CASSVYVGAPHNEQFF.